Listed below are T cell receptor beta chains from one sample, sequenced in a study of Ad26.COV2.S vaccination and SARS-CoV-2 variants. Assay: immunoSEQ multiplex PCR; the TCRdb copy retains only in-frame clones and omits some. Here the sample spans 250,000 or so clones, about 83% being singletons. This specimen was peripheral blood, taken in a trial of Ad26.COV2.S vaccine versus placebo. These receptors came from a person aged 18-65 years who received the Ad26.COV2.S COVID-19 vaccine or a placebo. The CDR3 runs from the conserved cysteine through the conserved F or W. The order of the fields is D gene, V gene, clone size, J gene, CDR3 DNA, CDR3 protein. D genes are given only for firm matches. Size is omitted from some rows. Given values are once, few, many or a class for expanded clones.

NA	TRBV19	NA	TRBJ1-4	TGTGCCAGTAGTAGAACAAATGAAAAACTGTTTTTT	CASSRTNEKLFF
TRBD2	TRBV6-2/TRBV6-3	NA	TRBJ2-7	TGTGCCAGCAGTCCGCTTAGCGGGGGAATCGCCTACGAGCAGTACTTC	CASSPLSGGIAYEQYF
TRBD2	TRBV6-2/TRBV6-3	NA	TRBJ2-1	TGTGCCAGCAGCCCCTCTCGGGGGGGGGCTCCTAATGAGCAGTTCTTC	CASSPSRGGAPNEQFF
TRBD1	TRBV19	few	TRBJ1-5	TGTGCCAGTAGTATAGAACGCCGGGACAGGGGGTTTTCGGTTAGCAATCAGCCCCAGCATTTT	CASSIERRDRGFSVSNQPQHF
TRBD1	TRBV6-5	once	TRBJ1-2	TGTGCCAGCAGACCCGACAGGGCAAGCTATGGCTACACCTTC	CASRPDRASYGYTF
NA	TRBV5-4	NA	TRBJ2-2	TGTGCCAGCAGCGTCCGGGCCTTTGGCGGGGAGCTGTTTTTT	CASSVRAFGGELFF
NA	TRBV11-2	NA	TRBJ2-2	TGTGCCAGCAGCTTAATCGGGGGATTCGCCGGGGAGCTGTTTTTT	CASSLIGGFAGELFF
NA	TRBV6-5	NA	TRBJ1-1	TGTGCCAGCAGCTTCACATCTGGGGTGAGGACTGAAGCTTTCTTT	CASSFTSGVRTEAFF
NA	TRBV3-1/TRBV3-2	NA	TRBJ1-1	TGTGCCAGCAGCCAAGTCACCGGGGTCACTGAAGCTTTCTTT	CASSQVTGVTEAFF
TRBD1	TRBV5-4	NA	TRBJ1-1	TGTGCCAGCAGGACAGGGAGGAGGGCTTTCTTT	CASRTGRRAFF
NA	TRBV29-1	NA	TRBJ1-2	TGCAGCGTTGAAGGAGGGACCGGCTACACCTTC	CSVEGGTGYTF
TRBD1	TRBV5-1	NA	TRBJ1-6	TGCGCCAGCAGCTTGGCAGGGGGCGATTCACCCCTCCACTTT	CASSLAGGDSPLHF
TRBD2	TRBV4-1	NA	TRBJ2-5	TGCGCCAGCAGCCATACACCGGGACTAGCGGACCAAGAGACCCAGTACTTC	CASSHTPGLADQETQYF
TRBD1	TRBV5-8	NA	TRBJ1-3	TGTGCCAGCAGCCGACAGGGCGGAGCCACCATATATTTT	CASSRQGGATIYF
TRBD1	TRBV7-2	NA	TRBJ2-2	TGTGCCAGCAGCTTACAGGGGGCGAACACCGGGGAGCTGTTTTTT	CASSLQGANTGELFF
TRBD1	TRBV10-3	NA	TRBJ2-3	TGTGCCATCAGTGACTTCCGGGACAGGGGGCCAGATACGCAGTATTTT	CAISDFRDRGPDTQYF
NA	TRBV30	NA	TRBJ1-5	TGTGCCTGGAGTGAACGAAATCAGCCCCAGCATTTT	CAWSERNQPQHF
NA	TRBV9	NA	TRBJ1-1	TGTGCCAGCAGCCCCCCCGGGGGGGGTTACACTGAAGCTTTCTTT	CASSPPGGGYTEAFF
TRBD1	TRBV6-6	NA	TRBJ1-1	TGTGCCAGCAGCCGCGACAGGGGAGGGAACACTGAAGCTTTCTTT	CASSRDRGGNTEAFF
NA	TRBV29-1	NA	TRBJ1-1	TGCAGCGTTGAAGATTCGGGGATGAGCACTGAAGCTTTCTTT	CSVEDSGMSTEAFF
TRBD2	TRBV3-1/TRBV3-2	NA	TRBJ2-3	TGTGCCAGCAGCCAAGCCACTAGCGGGGCCCCGCAGTATTTT	CASSQATSGAPQYF
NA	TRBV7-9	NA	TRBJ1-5	TGTGCCAGCAGCTTAGCAACTCGGGATCAGCCCCAGCATTTT	CASSLATRDQPQHF
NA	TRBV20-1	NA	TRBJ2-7	TGCAGTGCTAGTCAAGGGGGGGCCGGGTCCTACGAGCAGTACTTC	CSASQGGAGSYEQYF
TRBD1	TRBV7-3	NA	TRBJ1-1	TGTGCCAGCAGCACAGGGGGAAGCACTGAAGCTTTCTTT	CASSTGGSTEAFF
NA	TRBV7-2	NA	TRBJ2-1	TGTGCCAGCAGCCCCTTTGGATCTCATTACAATGAGCAGTTCTTC	CASSPFGSHYNEQFF
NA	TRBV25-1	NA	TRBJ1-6	TGTGCCAGCCCTAAGTTAGGGGCTGAATATTCACCCCTCCACTTT	CASPKLGAEYSPLHF
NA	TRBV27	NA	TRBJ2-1	TGTGCCAGCAGTCTTCCGGGACGAGCGGTTGAGCAGTTCTTC	CASSLPGRAVEQFF
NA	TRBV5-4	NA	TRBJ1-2	TGTGCCAGCAGCGGGCTCAGCGGGGGGGGCTACACCTTC	CASSGLSGGGYTF
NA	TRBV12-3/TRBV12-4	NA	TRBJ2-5	TGTGCCAGTACAGGGTTAGAGACCCAGTACTTC	CASTGLETQYF
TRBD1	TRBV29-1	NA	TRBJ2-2	TGCAGCGCCGCTATGGACAGGGGGAGGACCGGGGAGCTGTTTTTT	CSAAMDRGRTGELFF
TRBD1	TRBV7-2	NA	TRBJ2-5	TGTGCCAGCAGCCCGAAGGACAGGGGCCAAGAGACCCAGTACTTC	CASSPKDRGQETQYF
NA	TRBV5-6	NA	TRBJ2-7	TGTGCCAGCAGCTTGTTATCGGGGTCGGGCTCCTACGAGCAGTACTTC	CASSLLSGSGSYEQYF
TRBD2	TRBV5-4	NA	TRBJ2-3	TGTGCCAGCAGCATGACTAGCGGGGGGCCGCATACGCAGTATTTT	CASSMTSGGPHTQYF
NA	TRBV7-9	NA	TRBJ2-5	TGTGCCAGCAGACCTCGGATCGGACCGTCTGGAGAGACCCAGTACTTC	CASRPRIGPSGETQYF
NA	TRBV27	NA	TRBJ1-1	TGTGCCAGCAGTTTAGAAGGGAACACTGAAGCTTTCTTT	CASSLEGNTEAFF
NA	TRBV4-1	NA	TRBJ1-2	TGCGCCAGCAGCCCGCCCCTCCCCGGGTTTCACTATGGCTACACCTTC	CASSPPLPGFHYGYTF
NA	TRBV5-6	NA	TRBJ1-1	TGTGCCAGCAGCTTGGCCAGGGTGGGTAGCACTGAAGCTTTCTTT	CASSLARVGSTEAFF
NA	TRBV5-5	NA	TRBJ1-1	TGTGCCAGCAGCTTGACAGTTGTGAACACTGAAGCTTTCTTT	CASSLTVVNTEAFF
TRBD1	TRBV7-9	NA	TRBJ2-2	TGTGCCAGCAGCCGAAAGACCGGGACAGGGGCGAACACCGGGGAGCTGTTTTTT	CASSRKTGTGANTGELFF
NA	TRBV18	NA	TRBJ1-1	TGTGCCAGCTCACGCGACGGGGGCGCGGGAACTGAAGCTTTCTTT	CASSRDGGAGTEAFF
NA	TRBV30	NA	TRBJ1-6	TGTGCCTGGAGGGGTACAGCACATAATTCACCCCTCCACTTT	CAWRGTAHNSPLHF
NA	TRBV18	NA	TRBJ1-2	TGTGCCAGCTCACCCGGACAGATTAGTTACCCCTATGGCTACACCTTC	CASSPGQISYPYGYTF
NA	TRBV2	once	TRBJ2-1	TGTGCCAGCAGTACAGGCAACAATGAGCAGTTCTTC	CASSTGNNEQFF
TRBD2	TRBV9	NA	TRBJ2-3	TGTGCCAGCAGCGTAGTGGCGGGGGGAACAGATACGCAGTATTTT	CASSVVAGGTDTQYF
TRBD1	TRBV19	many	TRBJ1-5	TGTGCCAGTAGCCCGGGACAGGGGGTTCAGCCCCAGCATTTT	CASSPGQGVQPQHF
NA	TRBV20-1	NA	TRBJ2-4	TGCAGTGCTAGTAAAATCGGAGGGCTGGGCAAAAACATTCAGTACTTC	CSASKIGGLGKNIQYF
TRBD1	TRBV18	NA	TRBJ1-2	TGTGCCAGCTCTTCGGGACAGGACTATGGCTACACCTTC	CASSSGQDYGYTF
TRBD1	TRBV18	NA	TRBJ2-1	TGTGCCAGCTCACCACCGGGGGACAGGGTGTCCTACAATGAGCAGTTCTTC	CASSPPGDRVSYNEQFF
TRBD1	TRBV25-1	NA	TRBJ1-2	TGTGCCAGCAGTAATACAGGGGAGACCTATGGCTACACCTTC	CASSNTGETYGYTF
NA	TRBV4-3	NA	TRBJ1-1	TGCGCCAGCAGCCGAGACAGGTTTAACACTGAAGCTTTCTTT	CASSRDRFNTEAFF
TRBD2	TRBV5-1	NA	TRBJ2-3	TGCGCCAGCAGCTCGGGGGCTAGCGGGGGAATCACAGATACGCAGTATTTT	CASSSGASGGITDTQYF
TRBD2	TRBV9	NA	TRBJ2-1	TGTGCCAGCAGCGTAGAGGGACTAGCGGGATATGAGCAGTTCTTC	CASSVEGLAGYEQFF
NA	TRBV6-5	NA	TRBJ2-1	TGTGCCAGCAGTCCCGACAGGAGGGTGCAGTTCTTC	CASSPDRRVQFF